Sequencing of this TCR beta chain was carried out in a study of shared clonotypes between healthy human individuals. The CDR3 runs 11 residues. The V end lost 6 bases, the J end lost 2 bases, and 4 bases lay between the germline ends. Germline V gene data show CDR1 as SNHLY and CDR2 as FYNNEI. Only in-frame clones appear in the TCRdb table, and some are missing; sequencing was by immunoSEQ multiplex PCR. The table includes a few million clones, roughly 95% detected once. Worth noting for this clone: The same CDR3 is also encoded by other DNA sequences in this sample.

This sequence was found in a man younger than 30 in good health. The V gene is TRBV2, the J gene TRBJ2-5; D unclear. Sequencing was done on a sample of naive CD4+ T cells sorted from blood. Sample subset: CD45RA+ positively selected. The CDR3 loop reads CASSRQETQYF. DNA of the CDR3: TGTGCCAGCAGCCGTCAAGAGACCCAGTACTTC.